These 6 T cell receptor beta chains were sequenced from one sample in a study of T cell repertoires in cytomegalovirus infection. TCRdb independently ran MiXCR on the reads; one entry per CDR3 protein. The sample holds roughly 920,000 distinct CDR3 sequences, around 32% seen once. Which antigens these TCRs recognize remains unknown. The source material was cultured CD8+ T cells from PBMCs, sampled from culture after CMV antigen stimulation. The receptors were sampled from a human donor in good health (CMV status not recorded). Some clones in this sample may be carry-over from other donors' samples.

In its sample, this clonotype was seen a few times. V is TRBV6-6 and J is TRBJ2-3; 11 nucleotides align to TRBD2. J was trimmed by 4 bases and V by 0 bases; bases with no gene match: 6. This CDR3 spans 17 amino acids. The germline CDR1 and CDR2 sequences are MNHNY and SVGAGI (reference sequence). The CDR3 DNA sequence: TGTGCCAGCAGTTACTCGCCTAGCGGGGGGCGGGCAGATACGCAGTATTTT. It yields the protein CASSYSPSGGRADTQYF.

This clonotype turned up a few times. The chain carries TRBV7-9 and TRBJ2-2; TRBD2 aligns across 8 bases. J gave up 3 bases and V 11 bases, and 17 bases lay outside the gene matches. This CDR3 has 17 amino acids. From germline, CDR1 is SEHNR and CDR2 FQNEAQ (reference sequence). CDR3 protein: CAAKTPGGGPDTGELFF. The CDR3 DNA sequence: TGTGCCGCCAAAACCCCTGGCGGGGGGCCCGACACCGGGGAGCTGTTTTTT.

The V gene is TRBV13, the J gene TRBJ2-1; D gene unclear. Trimming pared 1 base from V and 5 bases from J, leaving 9 bases between. There are 14 residues in the CDR3. Germline CDR1 and CDR2: PRHDT and FYEKMQ (reference sequence). The CDR3 DNA reads TGTGCCAGCAGCTTAGAGGACGGAGACAATGAGCAGTTCTTC. Its translation is CASSLEDGDNEQFF.

This clonotype was seen once. The chain uses TRBV15 and TRBJ1-1; tentative D call: TRBD1 (5 bases). This CDR3 comprises 15 residues. Trimming shortened V by 5 bases and J by 3 bases, and 16 bases separated the two germline ends. The V gene's germline CDR1 is LNHNV and CDR2 YYDKDF (reference sequence). The CDR3 spells CATSGHELGDTEAFF. The CDR3, as DNA: TGTGCCACCAGCGGCCATGAACTGGGGGACACTGAAGCTTTCTTT.

CDR3: CASSNRGLAGGNEQFF. CDR3 DNA sequence: TGTGCCAGTAGCAATCGGGGTCTAGCGGGGGGCAATGAGCAGTTCTTC. The chain combines TRBV19 with TRBJ2-1; 11 nucleotides align to TRBD2. V gave up 6 bases and J gave up 6 bases; unmatched junction bases: 10. CDR1 is LNHDA, CDR2 SQIVND, per germline (reference sequence). The CDR3 loop spans 16 amino acids.

The gene calls are TRBV5-1 and TRBJ2-7, with D tentatively TRBD1 (6 bases). The CDR3 extends over 12 amino acids. The V end was cut by 4 bases, the J end by 7 bases, with 12 bases between. CDR1 is SGHRS, CDR2 YFSETQ, per germline. The CDR3 sequence: CASSADSREQYV. CDR3 sequence (DNA): TGCGCCAGCAGCGCGGACAGCCGAGAGCAGTACGTC.